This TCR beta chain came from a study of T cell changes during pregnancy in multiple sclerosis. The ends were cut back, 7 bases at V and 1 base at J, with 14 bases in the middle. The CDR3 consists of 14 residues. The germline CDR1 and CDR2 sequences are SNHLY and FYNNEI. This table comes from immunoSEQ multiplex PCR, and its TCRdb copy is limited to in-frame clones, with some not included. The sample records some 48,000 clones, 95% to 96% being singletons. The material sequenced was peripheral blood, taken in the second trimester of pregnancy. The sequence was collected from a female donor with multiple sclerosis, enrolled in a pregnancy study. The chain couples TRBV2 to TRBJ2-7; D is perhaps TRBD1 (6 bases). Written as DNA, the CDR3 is TGTGCCAGCATCCCAGACAGGCCGTCCTACGAGCAGTACTTC. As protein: CASIPDRPSYEQYF.